The 27 T cell receptor beta chains in this list originate from one sample, sequenced in a study of metastatic and nonmetastatic thyroid tumors (dated by TCRdb to the early 2020s). No treatment had been received by any patient before thyroid surgery. The library was generated by PCR. TCRdb names Illumina HiSeq 4000 as the instrument used. TCRdb trimmed public reads at Q25 via fastp, called clones via MiXCR and kept in-frame beta chains. The sample profile shows more than 35,000 clones; around an eighth of them were found once. The top ten hold around a tenth of the sample. Input material: blood. These receptors were taken from a female donor with papillary thyroid cancer or a benign thyroid nodule (not recorded which). Some clones in this sample may be carry-over from other donors' samples.

This clone was found many times. The V call is TRBV2, the J call TRBJ1-5, with a tentative D call TRBD1 (5 bases). V lost 6 bases to trimming and J lost 1 base, with 10 bases between them. This CDR3 contains 14 residues. CDR1 SNHLY and CDR2 FYNNEI come from the germline V gene. CDR3 residues: CASSAYRSNQPQHF. The CDR3 region has the DNA TGTGCCAGCAGCGCCTACAGGAGCAATCAGCCCCAGCATTTT. The variable domain in full, completed from reference TRBV2 and TRBJ1-5, reads EPEVTQTPSHQVTQMGQEVILRCVPISNHLYFYWYRQILGQKVEFLVSFYNNEISEKSEIFDDQFSVERPDGSNFTLKIRSTKLEDSAMYFCASSAYRSNQPQHFGDGTRLSIL.

This clone is medium-sized within its sample. V and J are TRBV27 and TRBJ2-7, with 11 bases aligning to TRBD2. V shed 10 bases and J 4 bases; nucleotides not matched to a gene: 12. CDR3 length equals 15 residues. Germline assignment: CDR1 MNHEY and CDR2 SMNVEV (reference sequence). The CDR3 protein is CATQQSTSGVYEQYF. The CDR3 coding sequence is TGTGCCACCCAACAATCGACTAGCGGGGTGTACGAGCAGTACTTC.

Details on this clone: A much more abundant neighbour one base away suggests this may be a read error. This chain links TRBV18 with TRBJ1-3; D is unresolved. The length of the CDR3 is 15 residues. V was clipped by 0 bases and J by 7 bases, with 13 bases between them. CDR1 and CDR2 (germline): KGHSH, LQKENI. The CDR3 here is CASSPPQWILNTIYF. In DNA form, the CDR3 reads TGTGCCAGCTCACCACCACAGTGGATCTTGAACACCATATATTTT.

This clone was seen many times. The chain combines TRBV9 with TRBJ1-1; D is ambiguous. Per germline, CDR1 SGDLS and CDR2 YYNGEE. CDR3 size: 13 residues. Trimming took 0 bases from V and 6 from J, leaving 9 bases between them. The CDR3 reads CASSVVLFPEAFF. In DNA, the CDR3 is TGTGCCAGCAGCGTAGTCCTCTTCCCTGAAGCTTTCTTT.

This clone was detected ten times or more. V gene TRBV9 combines with J gene TRBJ2-1; D is possibly TRBD2 (5 bases). This CDR3 contains 12 residues. V lost 4 bases, J lost 13 bases, and 15 bases lay in between. Looked up from germline, CDR1 is SGDLS and CDR2 is YYNGEE. CDR3 in DNA: TGTGCCAGCAGCCCGATCGGAGGTATTCAGTTCTTC. This codes for CASSPIGGIQFF.

This clone turned up a few times. A much larger clone is a single base away; this may be a read error. V gene TRBV25-1 combines with J gene TRBJ1-3; no clear D. Trimming left V 4 bases short and J 8 bases short, with 21 bases between. The CDR3 spans 16 residues. Looked up from germline, CDR1 is MGHDK and CDR2 is SYGVNS. The CDR3 nucleotides read TGTGCCAGCAGTGGTCCCTGGCTTCCACACTCTGACACCATATATTTT. Protein product: CASSGPWLPHSDTIYF.

This clone was seen only a few times. This may arise from a read error, as a much more abundant clone is one base away. This rearrangement joins TRBV6-2 or TRBV6-3 to TRBJ2-5; either TRBD1 or TRBD2 may fit D (6 bases each). Germline V gives CDR1 MNHEY, CDR2 SVGEGT. The germline V and J ends were trimmed by 7 bases and 2 bases, with 14 bases remaining between them. The CDR3 covers 14 residues. The CDR3 is CASIKGGGQETQYF. For the CDR3, the DNA is TGTGCCAGCATAAAGGGGGGTGGTCAAGAGACCCAGTACTTC.

This clone showed up just a few times. This rearrangement joins TRBV27 to TRBJ1-1; 8 bases agree with TRBD1. The CDR3 totals 15 residues. CDR1 is MNHEY, CDR2 SMNVEV, per germline (reference sequence). V lost 8 bases and J lost 6; bases outside the gene matches: 14. The CDR3 sequence is CASAIVGQASAEAFF. The CDR3 DNA reads TGTGCCAGCGCCATTGTGGGACAGGCGTCTGCTGAAGCTTTCTTT.

This clone was counted ten times or more. This chain connects TRBV15 to TRBJ2-3; D remains ambiguous. The germline CDR1 and CDR2 sequences are LNHNV and YYDKDF (reference sequence). Trimming shortened V by 4 bases and J by 4 bases, and 9 bases separated the two germline ends. There are 13 residues in the CDR3. CDR3 loop: CATSNISPDTQYF. The CDR3 bases are TGTGCCACCAGCAACATTTCTCCAGATACGCAGTATTTT.

For this clone: A read error may explain this, as a much larger clone is one base away. The V and J genes are TRBV18 and TRBJ2-7; D gene uncertain. CDR3 length equals 14 residues. In germline, CDR1 is KGHSH, CDR2 LQKENI. Here the CDR3 reads CASSPILGVDEQCF. In DNA, the CDR3 is TGTGCCAGCTCACCTATCCTAGGCGTTGACGAGCAGTGCTTC. Based on the CDR3 plus reference TRBV18 and TRBJ2-7, the full variable domain is NAGVMQNPRHLVRRRGQEARLRCSPMKGHSHVYWYRQLPEEGLKFMVYLQKENIIDESGMPKERFSAEFPKEGPSILRIQQVVRGDSAAYFCASSPILGVDEQCFGPGTRLTVT.

This clone was observed many times. The V gene is TRBV9, the J gene TRBJ2-1; 8 nucleotides align to TRBD2. The junction had 8 bases not matched to a gene; V was cut back by 2 bases and J by 7 bases. The CDR3 runs 15 residues. Per the germline V gene, CDR1 is SGDLS and CDR2 is YYNGEE. CDR3 region: CASSVSGGPGNEQFF. CDR3 nucleotide sequence: TGTGCCAGCAGCGTTTCGGGAGGGCCGGGGAATGAGCAGTTCTTC.

At least ten counts were recorded for this clone. The V gene is TRBV19, the J gene TRBJ1-2; D might be TRBD1 (6 bases). Germline V gives CDR1 LNHDA, CDR2 SQIVND (reference sequence). This CDR3 comprises 14 residues. The V and J ends lost 5 bases and 4 bases respectively, with 14 bases between them. Here the CDR3 DNA reads TGTGCCAGTAGTCCCAGCGGACAGTCCTATGGCTACACCTTC. This sequence encodes CASSPSGQSYGYTF.

Remarks on this clone: The conserved phenylalanine or tryptophan is not found at the CDR3 terminus, so this likely reflects a read error. The chain links TRBV2 to TRBJ2-2; D remains unclear. The CDR3 extends over 16 amino acids. Germline V lookup: CDR1 SNHLY, CDR2 FYNNEI. The CDR3 nucleotides read TGTGCTAGCAGCTCTACCTCGGGCCACTCCACCGGGGAGCTGTTTATT. This translates into CASSSTSGHSTGELFI.

The chain has TRBV5-6 and TRBJ2-7, with unresolved D. The length of the CDR3 is 13 residues. Trimming shortened V by 3 bases and J by 4 bases, and 11 bases separated the two germline ends. Germline V lookup: CDR1 SGHDT, CDR2 YYEEEE. The CDR3: CASSSTQVYEQYF. DNA for the CDR3: TGTGCCAGCAGCTCCACGCAGGTTTACGAGCAGTACTTC.

This clone was picked up a small number of times. The germline gene is not matched at one end of the junction; a read error may be the cause. The V gene is TRBV27, the J gene TRBJ2-3, with 7 bases that match TRBD2. This CDR3 spans 16 amino acids. Germline V gene sequence: CDR1 MNHEY, CDR2 SMNVEV (reference sequence). CDR3 bases: TGTGCCAGCAGTTCCCGACTAGCCGTTGGCACAGATACTCAGTATTTT. This sequence encodes CASSSRLAVGTDTQYF.

This chain links TRBV5-1 with TRBJ2-2; 9 nucleotides match TRBD2. The CDR3 covers 16 residues. V lost 1 base to trimming and J lost 6 bases; unmatched junction nucleotides: 7. From germline, CDR1 is SGHRS and CDR2 YFSETQ. The CDR3 bases are TGCGCCAGCAGCTTGACAGGCGGGGGGGAAGCCGGGGAGCTGTTTTTT. Translation: CASSLTGGGEAGELFF.

This clone was detected many times. The chain couples TRBV7-3 to TRBJ2-6; D not certain. In germline, CDR1 is SGHTA, CDR2 FQGTGA. The CDR3 sequence is 16 residues long. V was trimmed by 1 base and J by 0 bases, leaving 7 bases between them. CDR3 loop: CASSLSVGSGANVLTF. In nucleotides, the CDR3 is TGTGCCAGCAGCTTAAGTGTAGGCTCTGGGGCCAACGTCCTGACTTTC.

This clone was counted only a few times. A read error is possible here, since a much larger clone lies one base away. V usage is TRBV20-1 and J usage is TRBJ2-4; 9 bases map to TRBD1. Per germline, CDR1 DFQATT and CDR2 SNEGSKA (reference sequence). The CDR3 covers 14 residues. V was clipped by 2 bases and J by 7 bases; unmatched bases: 6. CDR3 in DNA: TGCAGTGCTAGACCTGGACAGGGGTGGAACATTCAGTACTTC. Its translation: CSARPGQGWNIQYF.

J is TRBJ1-1 and V is TRBV20-1; no clear D gene. Germline lookup yields CDR1 DFQATT and CDR2 SNEGSKA (reference sequence). V was pared by 2 bases and J by 4 bases, with 5 bases between. The CDR3 covers 11 residues. For the CDR3, the DNA is TGCAGTGCTAGACCGAGCACTGAAGCTTTCTTT. Its protein product is CSARPSTEAFF.

The V call is TRBV2, the J call TRBJ2-5; tentatively, D is TRBD1 (5 bases). Germline assignment: CDR1 SNHLY and CDR2 FYNNEI. The ends were cut back, 7 bases at V and 7 bases at J, with 22 bases in the middle. This CDR3 region has 15 residues. The CDR3 sequence is CASILQVDSMGTQYF. For the CDR3, the DNA is TGTGCCAGCATTCTACAGGTGGATTCCATGGGGACCCAGTACTTC. The whole variable domain, filled in from reference TRBV2 and TRBJ2-5, reads EPEVTQTPSHQVTQMGQEVILRCVPISNHLYFYWYRQILGQKVEFLVSFYNNEISEKSEIFDDQFSVERPDGSNFTLKIRSTKLEDSAMYFCASILQVDSMGTQYFGPGTRLLVL.

In the case of this clone: A much larger clone is a single base away; this may be a read error. CDR3 DNA sequence: TGTGCCAGCAGTCAAATGACAGTGAGTTCACCCATCCACTTT. This codes for CASSQMTVSSPIHF. The chain joins TRBV4-2 to TRBJ1-6; D might be TRBD1 (5 bases). This CDR3 spans 14 amino acids. Per the germline V gene, CDR1 is LGHNA and CDR2 is YNFKEQ.

This clone is labeled as medium-sized. This same CDR3 is encoded by further DNA sequences in the sample. J is TRBJ1-1 and V is TRBV20-1; D is ambiguous. Germline assignment: CDR1 DFQATT and CDR2 SNEGSKA (reference sequence). This CDR3 contains 11 residues. The chain's CDR3 is CRGSGNTEAFF. The CDR3 DNA is TGCAGGGGGTCAGGGAACACTGAAGCTTTCTTT.

Ten or more counts support this clone. The genes are TRBV2 and TRBJ1-1; D is ambiguous. CDR1 and CDR2 from the germline V gene are SNHLY and FYNNEI. V lost 8 bases to trimming and J lost 0 bases, with 10 bases between them. The CDR3 runs to 13 residues. The CDR3 DNA sequence: TGTGCCAGCTATAGAGTTATGAACACTGAAGCTTTCTTT. Protein: CASYRVMNTEAFF.

This clone was detected many times. The CDR3 coding sequence is TGCAGTGCTAGGCAGTTGGAGTACACTGAAGCTTTCTTT. It yields the protein CSARQLEYTEAFF. This chain links TRBV20-1 with TRBJ1-1; no clear D gene. Germline lookup yields CDR1 DFQATT and CDR2 SNEGSKA (reference sequence). The CDR3 runs 13 residues. Trimming removed 3 bases at V and 3 bases at J, with 11 bases between.

This clone showed up many times. This CDR3 is also generated by other DNA sequences in the sample. This chain links TRBV9 with TRBJ2-3, with D perhaps matching TRBD1 or TRBD2 (5 bases each). From germline, CDR1 is SGDLS and CDR2 YYNGEE. The CDR3 sequence is 14 residues long. Trimming took 0 bases from V and 2 from J, leaving 7 bases between them. The CDR3 bases are TGTGCCAGCAGCGTAGGAGGGGTCACAGATACGCAGTATTTT. It translates to CASSVGGVTDTQYF.

The chain recombines TRBV19 with TRBJ2-7; TRBD2 might be the D (6 bases). V was trimmed by 10 bases and J by 7 bases, leaving 20 bases between them. The CDR3 consists of 13 residues. Germline V CDR1 and CDR2: LNHDA, SQIVND (reference sequence). DNA for the CDR3: TGTGCCACCACCTCCGGGAGAACGGGAGAGCAGTACTTC. Protein product: CATTSGRTGEQYF.

Many counts were recorded for this clone. The CDR3 is CSATSGETKNIQYF. The DNA for the CDR3 is TGCAGTGCTACTAGCGGGGAGACTAAAAACATTCAGTACTTC. The chain links TRBV20-1 to TRBJ2-4, with 9 bases matching TRBD2. The length of the CDR3 is 14 residues. Germline V gives CDR1 DFQATT, CDR2 SNEGSKA (reference sequence). Trimming at V came to 4 bases and at J to 4 bases, leaving 5 bases not matched to a gene.